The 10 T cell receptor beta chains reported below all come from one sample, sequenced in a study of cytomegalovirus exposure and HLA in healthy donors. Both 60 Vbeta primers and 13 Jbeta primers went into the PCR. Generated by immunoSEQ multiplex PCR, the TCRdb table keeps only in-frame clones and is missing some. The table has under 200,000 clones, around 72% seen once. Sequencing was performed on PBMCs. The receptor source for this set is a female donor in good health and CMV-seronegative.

The CDR3 DNA reads as TGCGCCAGCAGCCCTCGGCTGGGGACAGTTGATGTTCAGTACTTC. As protein: CASSPRLGTVDVQYF. V usage is TRBV4-3 and J usage is TRBJ2-4; the match to TRBD1 covers 7 bases. The length of the CDR3 is 15 residues. V was pared by 4 bases and J by 11 bases, with 14 bases of the junction left unmatched. Germline-derived CDR1 and CDR2 are LGHNA and YSLEER.

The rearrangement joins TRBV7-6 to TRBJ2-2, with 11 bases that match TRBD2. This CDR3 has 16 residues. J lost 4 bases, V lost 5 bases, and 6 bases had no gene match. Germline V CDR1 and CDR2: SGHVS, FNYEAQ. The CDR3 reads CASSRSGRGGTGELFF. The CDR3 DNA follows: TGTGCCAGCAGCCGTAGCGGGAGGGGGGGCACCGGGGAGCTGTTTTTT.

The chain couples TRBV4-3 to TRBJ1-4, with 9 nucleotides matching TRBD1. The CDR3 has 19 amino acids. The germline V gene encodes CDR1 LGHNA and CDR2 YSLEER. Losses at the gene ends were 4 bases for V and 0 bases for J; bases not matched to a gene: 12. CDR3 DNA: TGCGCCAGCAGCCCCGAAAGTGGGACAGGGAAGTCAACTAATGAAAAACTGTTTTTT. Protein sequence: CASSPESGTGKSTNEKLFF.

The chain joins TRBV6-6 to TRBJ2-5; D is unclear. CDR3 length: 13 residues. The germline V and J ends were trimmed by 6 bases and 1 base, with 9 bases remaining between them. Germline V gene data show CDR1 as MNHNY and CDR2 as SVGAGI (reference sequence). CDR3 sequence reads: CASSHILQETQYF. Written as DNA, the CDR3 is TGTGCCAGCAGCCATATACTCCAAGAGACCCAGTACTTC.

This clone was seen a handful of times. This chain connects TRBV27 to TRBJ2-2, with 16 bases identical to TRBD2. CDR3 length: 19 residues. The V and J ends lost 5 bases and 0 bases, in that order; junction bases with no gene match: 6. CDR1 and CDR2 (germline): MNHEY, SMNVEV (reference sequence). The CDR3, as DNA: TGTGCCAGCAGTCCACAGGGACTAGCGGGAGGGTCGAACACCGGGGAGCTGTTTTTT. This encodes CASSPQGLAGGSNTGELFF.

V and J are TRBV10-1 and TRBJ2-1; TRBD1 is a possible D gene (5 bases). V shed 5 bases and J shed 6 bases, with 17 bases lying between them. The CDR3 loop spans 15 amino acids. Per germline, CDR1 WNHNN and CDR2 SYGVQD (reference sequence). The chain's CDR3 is CASSSNNLGVNEQFF. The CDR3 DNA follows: TGCGCCAGCAGTTCGAACAACTTAGGGGTCAATGAGCAGTTCTTC.

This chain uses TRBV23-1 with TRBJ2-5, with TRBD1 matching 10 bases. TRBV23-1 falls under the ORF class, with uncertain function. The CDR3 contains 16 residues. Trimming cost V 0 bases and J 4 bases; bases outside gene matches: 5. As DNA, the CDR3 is TGCGCCAGCAGTCAATCGTGGGACAGGGGAAGAGAGACCCAGTACTTC. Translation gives CASSQSWDRGRETQYF.

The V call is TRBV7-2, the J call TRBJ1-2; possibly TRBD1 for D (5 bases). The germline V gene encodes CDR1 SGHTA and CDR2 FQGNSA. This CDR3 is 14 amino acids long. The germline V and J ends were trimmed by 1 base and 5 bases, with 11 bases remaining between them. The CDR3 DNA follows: TGTGCCAGCAGCTTAGGGGTGGGGACTTATGGCTACACCTTC. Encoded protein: CASSLGVGTYGYTF. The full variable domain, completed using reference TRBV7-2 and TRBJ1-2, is GAGVSQSPSNKVTEKGKDVELRCDPISGHTALYWYRQSLGQGLEFLIYFQGNSAPDKSGLPSDRFSAERTGGSVSTLTIQRTQQEDSAVYLCASSLGVGTYGYTFGSGTRLTVV.

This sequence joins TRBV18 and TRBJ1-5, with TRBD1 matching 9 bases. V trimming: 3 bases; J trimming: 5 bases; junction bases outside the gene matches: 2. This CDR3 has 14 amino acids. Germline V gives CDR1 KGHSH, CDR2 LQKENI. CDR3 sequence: CASSPGQGYQPQHF. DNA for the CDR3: TGTGCCAGCTCACCGGGACAGGGTTATCAGCCCCAGCATTTT.

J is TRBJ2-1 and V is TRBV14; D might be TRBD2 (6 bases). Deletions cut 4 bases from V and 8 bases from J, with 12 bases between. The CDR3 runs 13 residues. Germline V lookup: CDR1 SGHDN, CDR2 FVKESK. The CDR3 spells CASSPGLGDEQFF. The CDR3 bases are TGTGCCAGCAGCCCGGGACTCGGCGATGAGCAGTTCTTC.